Presented here are 6 T cell receptor beta chains from one specimen sequenced in a study of OX40 agonist ivuxolimab in advanced cancers. Here immunoSEQ multiplex PCR was the method, and the copy in TCRdb shows in-frame clones only, minus some. This table holds fewer than 50,000 clones, approximately 87% found once. The input for sequencing was CD4+ or CD8+ T cells sorted from blood, taken in a trial of the OX40 agonist ivuxolimab. These receptors originate from an adult with an advanced solid tumor such as melanoma, head and neck, liver or kidney cancer.

As concerns this clone: One end of the junction does not line up with germline, which may come from a read error. V and J are TRBV5-1 and TRBJ2-2; 12 bases fit TRBD2. The CDR3 is 17 residues long. Germline CDR1 and CDR2: SGHRS and YFSETQ. DNA for the CDR3: TGCGCCAGCAGCTTGGCAGGGACTAGCGGGTTATACCGGGGAGCTGTTTTT. Translated, it gives CASSLAGTSGLYRGAVF.

The chain couples TRBV6-5 to TRBJ1-2; 11 bases are shared with TRBD1. Germline V gene sequence: CDR1 MNHEY, CDR2 SVGAGI. The J segment lost 7 bases and the V segment lost 5 bases, leaving 6 bases of the junction unmatched. The CDR3 extends over 14 amino acids. Here the CDR3 reads CASSPRTGGVGYTF. The CDR3 nucleotides are TGTGCCAGCAGTCCCCGGACAGGGGGCGTTGGCTACACCTTC.

The J gene is TRBJ2-5, the V gene TRBV18; D call uncertain. The CDR3 consists of 14 residues. Trimming left V 2 bases short and J 3 bases short, with 10 bases between. Germline CDR1 reads KGHSH; CDR2 reads LQKENI. The CDR3 coding sequence is TGTGCCAGCTCACCAGGAAGTAGTGAAGAGACCCAGTACTTC. Encoded protein: CASSPGSSEETQYF.

The chain uses TRBV5-5 and TRBJ2-3; D possibly matches TRBD1 or TRBD2 (5 bases each). The germline V gene has CDR1 SGHKS and CDR2 YYEKEE (reference sequence). The V and J ends lost 3 bases and 0 bases respectively, with 11 bases between them. This CDR3 is built from 15 residues. CDR3 bases: TGTGCCAGCAGCTACTTCCGGGACAGCACAGATACGCAGTATTTT. It codes for CASSYFRDSTDTQYF. Full variable domain (missing parts from reference TRBV5-5 and TRBJ2-3): DAGVTQSPTHLIKTRGQQVTLRCSPISGHKSVSWYQQVLGQGPQFIFQYYEKEERGRGNFPDRFSARQFPNYSSELNVNALLLGDSALYLCASSYFRDSTDTQYFGPGTRLTVL.

CDR3 in DNA: TGTGCCACCTCTACCCTTCCGGACGAGCAGTACTTC. Translating it yields CATSTLPDEQYF. The chain links TRBV28 to TRBJ2-7; D call uncertain. CDR3 size: 12 residues. The V gene's germline CDR1 is MDHEN and CDR2 SYDVKM. Trimming took 10 bases from V and 5 from J, leaving 15 bases between them.

This sequence joins TRBV7-2 and TRBJ2-7; 8 bases map to TRBD2. The CDR3 runs to 15 residues. Trimming removed 5 bases from V and 4 bases from J; junction bases left unmatched: 10. Germline CDR1 and CDR2: SGHTA and FQGNSA. This CDR3 is CASSRVAGRQYEQYF. The DNA of the CDR3 is TGTGCCAGCAGCAGGGTAGCGGGGAGGCAATACGAGCAGTACTTC.